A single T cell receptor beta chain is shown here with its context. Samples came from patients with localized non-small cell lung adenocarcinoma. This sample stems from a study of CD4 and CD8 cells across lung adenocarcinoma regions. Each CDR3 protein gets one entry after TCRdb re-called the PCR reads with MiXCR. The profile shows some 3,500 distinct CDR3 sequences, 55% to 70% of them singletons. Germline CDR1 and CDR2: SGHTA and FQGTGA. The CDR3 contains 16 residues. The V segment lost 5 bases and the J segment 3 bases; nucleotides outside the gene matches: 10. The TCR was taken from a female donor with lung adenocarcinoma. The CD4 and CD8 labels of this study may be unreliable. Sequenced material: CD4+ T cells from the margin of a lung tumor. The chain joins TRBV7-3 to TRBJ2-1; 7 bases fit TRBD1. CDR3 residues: CASSTSVTGYYNEQFF. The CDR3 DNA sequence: TGTGCCAGCAGCACGTCCGTGACAGGGTACTACAATGAGCAGTTCTTC.